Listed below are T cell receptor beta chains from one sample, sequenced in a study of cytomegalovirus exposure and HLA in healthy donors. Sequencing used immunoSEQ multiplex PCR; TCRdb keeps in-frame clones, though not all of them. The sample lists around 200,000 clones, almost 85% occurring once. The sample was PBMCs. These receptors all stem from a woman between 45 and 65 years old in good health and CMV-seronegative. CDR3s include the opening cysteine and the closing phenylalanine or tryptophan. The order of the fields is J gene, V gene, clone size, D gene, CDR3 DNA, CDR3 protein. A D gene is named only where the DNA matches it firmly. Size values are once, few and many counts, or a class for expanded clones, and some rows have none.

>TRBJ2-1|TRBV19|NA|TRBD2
TGTGCCAGTAGTCAGACCAGCGGGAGGCCCAATGAGCAGTTCTTC
CASSQTSGRPNEQFF
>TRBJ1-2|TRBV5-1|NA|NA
TGCGCCAGCAGCCCCCGGGGTGAGCCCTCGCACGGCTACACCTTC
CASSPRGEPSHGYTF
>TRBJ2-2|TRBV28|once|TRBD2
TGTGCCAGCAGGGTAGGGAGCGGGAGGAAGGTCGGGGAGCTGTTTTTT
CASRVGSGRKVGELFF
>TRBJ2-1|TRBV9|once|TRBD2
TGTGCCAGCAGCGTACCCCGGACTAGCGGGAGGGGCAATGAGCAGTTCTTC
CASSVPRTSGRGNEQFF
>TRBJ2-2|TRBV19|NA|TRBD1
TGTGCCAGTAGTATAGGGGGACAGGGGGCTGGTAGAACCGGGGAGCTGTTTTTT
CASSIGGQGAGRTGELFF
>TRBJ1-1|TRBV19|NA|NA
TGTGCCAGTAGTAAACAGTACACTGAAGCTTTCTTT
CASSKQYTEAFF
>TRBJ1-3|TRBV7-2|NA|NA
TGTGCCAGCAGCTTAGGGAAATTTGCCGGGGGAAACACCATATATTTT
CASSLGKFAGGNTIYF
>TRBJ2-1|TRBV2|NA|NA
TGTGCCAGCAGTGCCATAACCGGGACCTACAATGAGCAGTTCTTC
CASSAITGTYNEQFF
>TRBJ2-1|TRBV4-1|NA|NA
TGCGCCAGCAGCCAAGGACAGTCCCGCGCCTACAATGAGCAGTTCTTC
CASSQGQSRAYNEQFF
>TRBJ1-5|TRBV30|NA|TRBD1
TGTGCCTGGAGCTTTTACAGGGGGGCCAATCAGCCCCAGCATTTT
CAWSFYRGANQPQHF
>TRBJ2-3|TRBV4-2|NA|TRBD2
TGTGCCAGCAGCCAACCCGGGGCGGGAGGCACAGATACGCAGTATTTT
CASSQPGAGGTDTQYF
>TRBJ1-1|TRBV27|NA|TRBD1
TGTGCCAGCACCCCGCTCCGGGACAGGTTTATGAACACTGAAGCTTTCTTT
CASTPLRDRFMNTEAFF
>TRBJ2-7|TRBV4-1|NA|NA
TGCGCCAGCAGCCAAGGGATCGGACAGTCTTCTAACTACGAGCAGTACTTC
CASSQGIGQSSNYEQYF
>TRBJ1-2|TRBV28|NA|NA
TGTGCCAGCAGTCCCCCAGGCGCGGGTCCCGGCTACACCTTC
CASSPPGAGPGYTF
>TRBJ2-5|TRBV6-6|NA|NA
TGTGCCAGCAGAGCTCGGGAGACCCAGTACTTC
CASRARETQYF
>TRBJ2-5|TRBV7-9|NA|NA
TGTTCCAGCAGTCAAACTCGAACCGTTCCTGGGGGGCAAGAGACCCAGTACTTC
CSSSQTRTVPGGQETQYF
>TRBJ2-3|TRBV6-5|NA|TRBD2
TGTGCCAGCAAAACTAGCGGGAACCCCGATACGCAGTATTTT
CASKTSGNPDTQYF
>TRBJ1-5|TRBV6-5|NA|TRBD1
TGTGCCAGCAGTGGGACAGGGTGGGGCAATCAGCCCCAGCATTTT
CASSGTGWGNQPQHF
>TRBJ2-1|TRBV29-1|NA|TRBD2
TGCAGCGTTTATAGCTCTCTCGGGAGGGCCCTACATGAGCAGTTCTTC
CSVYSSLGRALHEQFF
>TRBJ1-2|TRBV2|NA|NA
TGTGCCAGCAGGGGGGACGGGAGCTATGGCTACACCTTC
CASRGDGSYGYTF
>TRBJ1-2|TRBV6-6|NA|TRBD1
TGTGCCAGCAGTTACCCGGGACAGGGATTGGACTATGGCTACACCTTC
CASSYPGQGLDYGYTF
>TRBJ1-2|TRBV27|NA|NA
TGTGCCAGCAGTTCTCTGACAAACCTCAACTATGGCTACACCTTC
CASSSLTNLNYGYTF
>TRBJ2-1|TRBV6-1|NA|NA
TGTGCCAGCAAGGAAACAGCCCCCTACAATGAGCAGTTCTTC
CASKETAPYNEQFF
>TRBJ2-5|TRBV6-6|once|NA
TGTGCCACCACACGGGGGGAGACCCAGTACTTC
CATTRGETQYF
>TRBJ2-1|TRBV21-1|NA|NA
TGTGCCAGCGTGAGGGACAGGCGGGATGAGCAGTTCTTC
CASVRDRRDEQFF
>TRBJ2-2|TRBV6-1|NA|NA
TGTGCCAGCAACGACCAGGGCGAGGAGCTGTTTTTT
CASNDQGEELFF
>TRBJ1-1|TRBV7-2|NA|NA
TGTGCCAGCAGCTTGGTGGGGCACACTGAAGCTTTCTTT
CASSLVGHTEAFF
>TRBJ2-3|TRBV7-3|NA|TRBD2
TGTGCCAGTTCTAGCGGGAGAGCCACAGATACGCAGTATTTT
CASSSGRATDTQYF
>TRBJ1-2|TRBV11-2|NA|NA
TGTGCCAGCAGCTTAGAAATGGGGGGGGGTTTGGCTGGCTACACCTTC
CASSLEMGGGLAGYTF
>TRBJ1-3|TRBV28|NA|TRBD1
TGTGCCAGCAGTATCGGGACAGGGCTCTTTCTTGGAAACACCATATATTTT
CASSIGTGLFLGNTIYF
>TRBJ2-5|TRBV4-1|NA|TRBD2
TGCGCCAGCAGCCAAGATCTCGGGACTACGTTGGAGACCCAGTACTTC
CASSQDLGTTLETQYF
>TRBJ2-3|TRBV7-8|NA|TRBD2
TGTGCCAGCAGTATGGAGCGGGGGAGCACAGATACGCAGTATTTT
CASSMERGSTDTQYF
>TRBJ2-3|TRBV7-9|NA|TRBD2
TGTGCCAGCAGCCCCCGAGCGGGAGCCAGCACAGATACGCAGTATTTT
CASSPRAGASTDTQYF
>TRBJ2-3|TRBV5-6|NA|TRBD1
TGTGCCAGCAGCGCTTACAGGGGGCTTCATCTTGATACGCAGTATTTT
CASSAYRGLHLDTQYF
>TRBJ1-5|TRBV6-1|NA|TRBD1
TGTGCCAGCAGTGCCCAGACAGGGTCTGCTCAGCCCCAGCATTTT
CASSAQTGSAQPQHF
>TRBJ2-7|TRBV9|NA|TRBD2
TGTGCCAGCAGCGTTTCCTCGACTAGCACCGGCTACGAGCAGTACTTC
CASSVSSTSTGYEQYF
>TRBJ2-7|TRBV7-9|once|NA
TGTGCCAGCAGCCGGATAGGGGACTTTCCGTCTACCTCCTACGAGCAGTACTTC
CASSRIGDFPSTSYEQYF
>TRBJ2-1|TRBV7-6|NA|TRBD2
TGTGCCAGCAGCTTAGCGGCAGGACTAGCATACAATGAGCAGTTCTTC
CASSLAAGLAYNEQFF
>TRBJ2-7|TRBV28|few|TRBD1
TGTGCCAGCAGTCCAGGGCCCACAGGGGCCAACGAGCAGTACTTC
CASSPGPTGANEQYF
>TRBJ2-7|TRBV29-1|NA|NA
TGCAGCGTCCGCTTAGGCGGCAACCCCTACGAGCAGTACTTC
CSVRLGGNPYEQYF
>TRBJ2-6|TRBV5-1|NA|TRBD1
TGCGCCAGCAGCAACGAGGGGGCCCCGGCCTACTCTGGGGCCAACGTCCTGACTTTC
CASSNEGAPAYSGANVLTF
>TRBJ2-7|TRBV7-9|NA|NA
TGTGCCAGCAGCTTAGTAGGGGACGAGCAGTACTTC
CASSLVGDEQYF
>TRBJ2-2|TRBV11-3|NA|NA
TGTGCCAGCAGCTTGGGAGACGGGGAGCTGTTTTTT
CASSLGDGELFF